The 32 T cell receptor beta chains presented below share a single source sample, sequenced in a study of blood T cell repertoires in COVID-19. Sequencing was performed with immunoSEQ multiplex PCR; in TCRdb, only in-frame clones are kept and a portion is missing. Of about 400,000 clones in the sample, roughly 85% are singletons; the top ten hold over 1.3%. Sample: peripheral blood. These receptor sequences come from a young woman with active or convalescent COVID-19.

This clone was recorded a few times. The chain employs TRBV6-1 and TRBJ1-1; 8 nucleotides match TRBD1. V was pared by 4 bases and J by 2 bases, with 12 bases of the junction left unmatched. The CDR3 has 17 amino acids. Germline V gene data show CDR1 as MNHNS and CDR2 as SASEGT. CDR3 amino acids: CASSAPWRDRTNTEAFF. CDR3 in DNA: TGTGCCAGCAGTGCCCCATGGCGGGACAGGACCAACACTGAAGCTTTCTTT.

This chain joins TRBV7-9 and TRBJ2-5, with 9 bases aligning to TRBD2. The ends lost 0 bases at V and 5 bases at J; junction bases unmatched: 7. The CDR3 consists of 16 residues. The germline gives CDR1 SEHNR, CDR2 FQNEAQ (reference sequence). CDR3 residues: CASSLALGLAGETQYF. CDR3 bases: TGTGCCAGCAGCTTAGCCCTGGGACTAGCCGGCGAGACCCAGTACTTC.

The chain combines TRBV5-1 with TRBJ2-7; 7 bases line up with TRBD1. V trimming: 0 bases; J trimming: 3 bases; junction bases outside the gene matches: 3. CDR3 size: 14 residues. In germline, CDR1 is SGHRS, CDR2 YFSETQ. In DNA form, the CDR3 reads TGCGCCAGCAGCTTGGAGGGGGACAGCTACGAGCAGTACTTC. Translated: CASSLEGDSYEQYF.

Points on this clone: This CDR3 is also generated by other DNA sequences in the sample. CDR3 amino acids: CASSLDRTGVNSPLHF. Written as DNA, the CDR3 is TGTGCCAGCAGCCTCGACCGGACAGGGGTTAATTCACCCCTCCACTTT. This sequence joins TRBV7-2 and TRBJ1-6; 9 bases are a match to TRBD1. CDR3 length: 16 residues. Germline V gene sequence: CDR1 SGHTA, CDR2 FQGNSA. V was pared by 5 bases and J by 6 bases, with 8 bases of the junction left unmatched.

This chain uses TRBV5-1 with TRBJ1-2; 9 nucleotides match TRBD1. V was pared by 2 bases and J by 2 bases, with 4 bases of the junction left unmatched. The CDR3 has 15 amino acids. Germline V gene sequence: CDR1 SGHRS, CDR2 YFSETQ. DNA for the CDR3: TGCGCCAGCAGCTTTACGACAGGGGGGAACTATGGCTACACCTTC. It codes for CASSFTTGGNYGYTF.

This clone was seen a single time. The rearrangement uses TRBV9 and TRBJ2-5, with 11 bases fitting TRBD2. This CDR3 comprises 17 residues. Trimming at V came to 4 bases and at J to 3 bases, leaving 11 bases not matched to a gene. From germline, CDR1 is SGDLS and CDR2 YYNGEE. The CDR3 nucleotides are TGTGCCAGCAGCCAAATGGGGTCTAGCGGGAGGAAAGAGACCCAGTACTTC. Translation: CASSQMGSSGRKETQYF.

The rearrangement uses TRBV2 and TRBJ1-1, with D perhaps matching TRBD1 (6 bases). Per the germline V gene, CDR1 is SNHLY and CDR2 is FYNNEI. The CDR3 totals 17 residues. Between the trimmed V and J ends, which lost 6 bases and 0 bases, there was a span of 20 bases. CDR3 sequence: CASSPLWDKSMNTEAFF. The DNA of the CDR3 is TGTGCCAGCAGCCCCCTCTGGGACAAAAGCATGAACACTGAAGCTTTCTTT.

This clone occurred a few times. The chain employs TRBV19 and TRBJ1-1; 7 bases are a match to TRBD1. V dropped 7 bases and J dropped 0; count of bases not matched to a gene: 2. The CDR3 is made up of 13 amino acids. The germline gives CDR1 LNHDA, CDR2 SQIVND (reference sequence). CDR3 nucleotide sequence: TGTGCCAGTAAACAGGGGTTGAACACTGAAGCTTTCTTT. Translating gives CASKQGLNTEAFF.

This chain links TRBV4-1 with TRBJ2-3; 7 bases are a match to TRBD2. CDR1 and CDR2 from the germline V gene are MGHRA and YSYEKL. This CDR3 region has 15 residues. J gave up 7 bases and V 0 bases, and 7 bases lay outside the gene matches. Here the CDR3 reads CASSQEVGGGYTQYF. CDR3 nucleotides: TGCGCCAGCAGCCAAGAAGTGGGCGGGGGATATACGCAGTATTTT.

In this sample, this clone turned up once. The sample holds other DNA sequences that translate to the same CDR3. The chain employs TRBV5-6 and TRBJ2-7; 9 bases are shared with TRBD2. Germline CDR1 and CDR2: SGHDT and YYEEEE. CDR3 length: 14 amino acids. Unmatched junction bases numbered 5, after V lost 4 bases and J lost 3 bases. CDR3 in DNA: TGTGCCAGCAGCCTAAGCGGGAGGAACTACGAGCAGTACTTC. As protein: CASSLSGRNYEQYF. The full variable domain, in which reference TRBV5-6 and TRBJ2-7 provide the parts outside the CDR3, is DAGVTQSPTHLIKTRGQQVTLRCSPKSGHDTVSWYQQALGQGPQFIFQYYEEEERQRGNFPDRFSGHQFPNYSSELNVNALLLGDSALYLCASSLSGRNYEQYFGPGTRLTVT.

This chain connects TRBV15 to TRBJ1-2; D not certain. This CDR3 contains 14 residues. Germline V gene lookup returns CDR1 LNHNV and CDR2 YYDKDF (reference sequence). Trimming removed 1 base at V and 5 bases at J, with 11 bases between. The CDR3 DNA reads TGTGCCACCAGCAGAGGGGAGAACCTATATGGCTACACCTTC. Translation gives CATSRGENLYGYTF.

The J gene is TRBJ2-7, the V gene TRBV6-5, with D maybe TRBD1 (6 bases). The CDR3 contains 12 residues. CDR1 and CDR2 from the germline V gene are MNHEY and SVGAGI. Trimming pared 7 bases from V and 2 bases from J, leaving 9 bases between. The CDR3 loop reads CASMAGAYEQYF. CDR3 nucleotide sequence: TGTGCCAGCATGGCAGGGGCCTACGAGCAGTACTTC.

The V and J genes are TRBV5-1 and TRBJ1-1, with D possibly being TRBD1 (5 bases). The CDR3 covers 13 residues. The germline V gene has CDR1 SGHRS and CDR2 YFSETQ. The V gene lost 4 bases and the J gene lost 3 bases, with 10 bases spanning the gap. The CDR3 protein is CASSLGLDTEAFF. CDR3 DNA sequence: TGCGCCAGCAGCCTGGGGCTGGACACTGAAGCTTTCTTT.

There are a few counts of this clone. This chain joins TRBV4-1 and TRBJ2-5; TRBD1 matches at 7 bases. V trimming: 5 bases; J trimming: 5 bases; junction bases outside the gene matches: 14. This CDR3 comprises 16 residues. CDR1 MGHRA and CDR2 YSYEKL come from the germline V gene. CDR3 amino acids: CASSGVGTGARETQYF. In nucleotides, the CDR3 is TGCGCCAGCAGCGGCGTCGGCACAGGGGCACGGGAGACCCAGTACTTC.

CDR3 in amino acids: CASRGGLKDQPQHF. The CDR3 DNA reads TGTGCCAGCAGGGGGGGGTTGAAAGATCAGCCCCAGCATTTT. This chain connects TRBV28 to TRBJ1-5; weak D call: TRBD1 (5 bases). Germline loops: CDR1 MDHEN, CDR2 SYDVKM. CDR3 size: 14 residues. V was trimmed by 6 bases and J by 5 bases, leaving 14 bases between them.

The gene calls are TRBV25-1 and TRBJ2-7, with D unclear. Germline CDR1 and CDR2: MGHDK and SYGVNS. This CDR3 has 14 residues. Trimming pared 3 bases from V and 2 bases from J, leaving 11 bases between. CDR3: CASSDPANPYEQYF. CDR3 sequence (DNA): TGTGCCAGCAGTGATCCCGCTAACCCCTACGAGCAGTACTTC.

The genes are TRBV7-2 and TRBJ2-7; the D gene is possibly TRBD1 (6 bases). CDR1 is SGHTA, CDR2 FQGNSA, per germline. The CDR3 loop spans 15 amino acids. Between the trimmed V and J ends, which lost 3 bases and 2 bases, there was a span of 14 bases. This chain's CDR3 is CASSFGTRNTYEQYF. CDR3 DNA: TGTGCCAGCAGCTTTGGGACAAGGAACACCTACGAGCAGTACTTC.

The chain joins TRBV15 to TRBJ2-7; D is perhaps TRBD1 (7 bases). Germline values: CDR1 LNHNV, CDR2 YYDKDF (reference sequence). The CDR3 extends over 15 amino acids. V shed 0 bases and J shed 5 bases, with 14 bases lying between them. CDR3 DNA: TGTGCCACCAGCAGAGACCTGACAGGGAGGCACGAGCAGTACTTC. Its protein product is CATSRDLTGRHEQYF.

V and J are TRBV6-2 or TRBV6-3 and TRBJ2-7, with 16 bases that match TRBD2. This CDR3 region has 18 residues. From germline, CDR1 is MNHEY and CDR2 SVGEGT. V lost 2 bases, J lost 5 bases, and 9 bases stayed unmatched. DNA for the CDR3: TGTGCCAGCAGTTACACACCGGGACTAGCGGGAGGGTCTCACGAGCAGTACTTC. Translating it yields CASSYTPGLAGGSHEQYF.

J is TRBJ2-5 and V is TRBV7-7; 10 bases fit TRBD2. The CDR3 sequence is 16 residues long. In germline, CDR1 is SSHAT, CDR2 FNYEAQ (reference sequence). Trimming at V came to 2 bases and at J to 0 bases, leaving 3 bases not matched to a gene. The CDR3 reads CASSLNSGGYQETQYF. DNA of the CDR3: TGTGCCAGCAGCTTAAATAGCGGGGGGTACCAAGAGACCCAGTACTTC.

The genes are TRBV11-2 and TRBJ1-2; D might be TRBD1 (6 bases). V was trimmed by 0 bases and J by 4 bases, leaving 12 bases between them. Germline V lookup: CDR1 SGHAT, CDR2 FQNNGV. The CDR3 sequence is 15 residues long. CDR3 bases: TGTGCCAGCAGCTTAGAAGGGAGGGGGTCCTATGGCTACACCTTC. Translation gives CASSLEGRGSYGYTF.

The CDR3 DNA sequence: TGTGCCAGCAGCTTGATAGCGGGGGCACTCCACGAGCAGTACTTC. The encoded protein is CASSLIAGALHEQYF. The V gene is TRBV5-5, the J gene TRBJ2-7; 9 bases are a match to TRBD2. Unmatched junction bases numbered 7, after V lost 1 base and J lost 5 bases. CDR1 and CDR2 from the germline V gene are SGHKS and YYEKEE (reference sequence). CDR3 size: 15 residues.

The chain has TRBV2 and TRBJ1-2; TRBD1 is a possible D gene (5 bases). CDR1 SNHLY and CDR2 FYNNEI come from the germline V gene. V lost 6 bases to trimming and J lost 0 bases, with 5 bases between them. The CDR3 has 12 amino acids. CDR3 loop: CASSRANYGYTF. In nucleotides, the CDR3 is TGTGCCAGCAGCAGGGCTAACTATGGCTACACCTTC.

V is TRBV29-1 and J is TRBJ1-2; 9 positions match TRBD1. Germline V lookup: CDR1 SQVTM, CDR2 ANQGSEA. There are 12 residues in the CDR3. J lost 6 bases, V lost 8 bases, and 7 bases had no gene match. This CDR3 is CSLPTGGNGYTF. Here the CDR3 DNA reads TGCAGCCTCCCTACAGGGGGCAATGGCTACACCTTC.

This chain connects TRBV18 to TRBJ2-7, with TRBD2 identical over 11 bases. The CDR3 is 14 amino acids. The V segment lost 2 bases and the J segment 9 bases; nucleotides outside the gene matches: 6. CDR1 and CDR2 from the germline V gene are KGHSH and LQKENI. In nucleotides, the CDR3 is TGTGCCAGCTCACCATCTAGCGGGGGGTCCCGGCAGTACTTC. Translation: CASSPSSGGSRQYF. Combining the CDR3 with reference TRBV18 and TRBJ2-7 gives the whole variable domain NAGVMQNPRHLVRRRGQEARLRCSPMKGHSHVYWYRQLPEEGLKFMVYLQKENIIDESGMPKERFSAEFPKEGPSILRIQQVVRGDSAAYFCASSPSSGGSRQYFGPGTRLTVT.

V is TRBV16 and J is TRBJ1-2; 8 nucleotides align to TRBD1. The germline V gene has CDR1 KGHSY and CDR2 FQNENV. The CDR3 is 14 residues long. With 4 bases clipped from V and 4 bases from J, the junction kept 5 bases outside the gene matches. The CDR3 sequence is CASSPTDRAYGYTF. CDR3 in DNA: TGTGCCAGCAGCCCTACGGACAGGGCCTATGGCTACACCTTC.

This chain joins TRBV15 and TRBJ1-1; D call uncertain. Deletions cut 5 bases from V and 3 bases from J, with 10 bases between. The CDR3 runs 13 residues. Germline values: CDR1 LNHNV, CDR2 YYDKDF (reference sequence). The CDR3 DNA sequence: TGTGCCACCAGCTTTAACCGGGACACTGAAGCTTTCTTT. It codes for CATSFNRDTEAFF.

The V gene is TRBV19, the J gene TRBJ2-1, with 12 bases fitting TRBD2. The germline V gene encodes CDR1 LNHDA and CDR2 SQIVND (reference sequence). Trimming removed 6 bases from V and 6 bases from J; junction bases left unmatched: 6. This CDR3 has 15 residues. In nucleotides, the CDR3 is TGTGCCAGTAGAGAGACTAGCGGGGGCATCAATGAGCAGTTCTTC. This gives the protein CASRETSGGINEQFF.

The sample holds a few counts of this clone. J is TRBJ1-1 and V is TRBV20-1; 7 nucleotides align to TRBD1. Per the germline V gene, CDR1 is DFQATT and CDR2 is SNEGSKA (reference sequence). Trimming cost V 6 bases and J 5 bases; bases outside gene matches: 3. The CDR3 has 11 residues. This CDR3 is CSAGRGTEAFF. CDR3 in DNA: TGCAGTGCGGGCAGGGGGACTGAAGCTTTCTTT.

For the CDR3, the DNA is TGTGCCAGCAGCTCCTCAGACAGGGTTGTTTCTGAAGCTTTCTTT. Its protein product is CASSSSDRVVSEAFF. The chain is built from TRBV5-4 and TRBJ1-1; 7 bases align to TRBD1. From germline, CDR1 is SGHNT and CDR2 YYREEE (reference sequence). The trim removed 3 bases at V and 6 bases at J, leaving 11 bases unmatched. CDR3 size: 15 residues.

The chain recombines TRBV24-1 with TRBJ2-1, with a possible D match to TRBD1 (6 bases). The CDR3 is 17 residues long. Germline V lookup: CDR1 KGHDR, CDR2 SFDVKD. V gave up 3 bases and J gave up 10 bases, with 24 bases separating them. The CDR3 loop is CATSDGAVGAARGEQFF. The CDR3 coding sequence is TGTGCCACCAGTGATGGGGCTGTGGGGGCCGCTCGAGGGGAGCAGTTCTTC.

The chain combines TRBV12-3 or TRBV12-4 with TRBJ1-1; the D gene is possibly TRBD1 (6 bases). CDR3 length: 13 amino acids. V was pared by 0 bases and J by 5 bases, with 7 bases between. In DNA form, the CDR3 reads TGTGCCAGCAGTTTAGCGCAGGGGACTGAAGCTTTCTTT. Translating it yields CASSLAQGTEAFF.